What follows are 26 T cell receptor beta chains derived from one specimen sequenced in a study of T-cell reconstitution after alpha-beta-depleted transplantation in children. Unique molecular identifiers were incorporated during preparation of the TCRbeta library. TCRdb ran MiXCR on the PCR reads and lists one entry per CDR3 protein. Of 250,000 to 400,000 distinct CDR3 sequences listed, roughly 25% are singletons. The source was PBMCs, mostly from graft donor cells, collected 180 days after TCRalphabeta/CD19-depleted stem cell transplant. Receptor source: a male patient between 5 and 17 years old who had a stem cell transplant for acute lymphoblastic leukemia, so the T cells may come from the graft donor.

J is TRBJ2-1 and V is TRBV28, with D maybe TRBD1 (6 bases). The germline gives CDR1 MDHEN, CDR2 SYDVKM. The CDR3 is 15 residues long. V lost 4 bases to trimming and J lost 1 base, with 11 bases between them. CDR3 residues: CASSSPTGSYNEQFF. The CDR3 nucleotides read TGTGCCAGCAGTTCTCCCACAGGGTCCTACAATGAGCAGTTCTTC. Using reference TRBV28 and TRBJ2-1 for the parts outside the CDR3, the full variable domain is DVKVTQSSRYLVKRTGEKVFLECVQDMDHENMFWYRQDPGLGLRLIYFSYDVKMKEKGDIPEGYSVSREKKERFSLILESASTNQTSMYLCASSSPTGSYNEQFFGPGTRLTVL.

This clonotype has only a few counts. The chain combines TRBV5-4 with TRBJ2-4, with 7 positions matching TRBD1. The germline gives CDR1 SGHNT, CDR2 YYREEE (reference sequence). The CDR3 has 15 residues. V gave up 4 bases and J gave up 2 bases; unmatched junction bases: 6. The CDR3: CASSPTGDTKNIQYF. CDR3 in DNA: TGTGCCAGCAGCCCTACAGGGGATACCAAAAACATTCAGTACTTC.

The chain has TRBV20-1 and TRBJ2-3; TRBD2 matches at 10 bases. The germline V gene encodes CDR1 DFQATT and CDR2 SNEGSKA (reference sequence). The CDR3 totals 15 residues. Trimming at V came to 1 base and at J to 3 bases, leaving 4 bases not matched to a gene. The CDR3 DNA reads TGCAGTGCTAGAGGACTAGCGGGTTCAACAGATACGCAGTATTTT. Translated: CSARGLAGSTDTQYF.

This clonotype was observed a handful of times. CDR3 region: CASSAGTRYEQYF. The CDR3 nucleotides read TGTGCCAGTAGTGCAGGGACACGCTACGAGCAGTACTTC. The gene calls are TRBV19 and TRBJ2-7, with a weak D call TRBD1 (6 bases). Trimming pared 5 bases from V and 3 bases from J, leaving 11 bases between. CDR3 length: 13 residues. The germline V gene encodes CDR1 LNHDA and CDR2 SQIVND (reference sequence).

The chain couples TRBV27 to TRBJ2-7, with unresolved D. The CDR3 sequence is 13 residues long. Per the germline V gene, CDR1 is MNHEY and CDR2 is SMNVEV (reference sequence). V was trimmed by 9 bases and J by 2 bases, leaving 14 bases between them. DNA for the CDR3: TGTGCCAGTCGCCGGACCCAAACCTACGAGCAGTACTTC. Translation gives CASRRTQTYEQYF.

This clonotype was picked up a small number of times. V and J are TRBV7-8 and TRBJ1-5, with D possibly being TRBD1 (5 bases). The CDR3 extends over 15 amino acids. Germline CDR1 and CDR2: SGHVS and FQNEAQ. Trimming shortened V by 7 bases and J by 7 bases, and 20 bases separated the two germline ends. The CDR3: CASTRAGRGWQPQHF. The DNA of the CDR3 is TGTGCCAGCACCCGCGCGGGGAGGGGCTGGCAGCCCCAGCATTTT.

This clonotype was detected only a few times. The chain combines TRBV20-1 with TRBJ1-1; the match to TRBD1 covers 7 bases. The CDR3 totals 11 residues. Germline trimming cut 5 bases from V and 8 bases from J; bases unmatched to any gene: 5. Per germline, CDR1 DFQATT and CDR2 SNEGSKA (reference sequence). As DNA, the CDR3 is TGCAGTGCTGCAGGGGGGATCGAAGCTTTCTTT. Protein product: CSAAGGIEAFF.

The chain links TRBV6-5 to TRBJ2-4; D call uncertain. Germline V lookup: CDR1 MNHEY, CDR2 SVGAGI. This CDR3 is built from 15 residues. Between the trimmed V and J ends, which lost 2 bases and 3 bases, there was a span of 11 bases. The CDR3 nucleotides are TGTGCCAGCAGTTACGGGCAGCAGCTCAAAAACATTCAGTACTTC. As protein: CASSYGQQLKNIQYF.

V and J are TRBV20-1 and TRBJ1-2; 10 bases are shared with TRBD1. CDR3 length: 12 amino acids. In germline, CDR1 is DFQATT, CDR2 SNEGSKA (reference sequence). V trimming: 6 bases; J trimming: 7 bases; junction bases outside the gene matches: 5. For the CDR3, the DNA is TGCAGTGCCCGACAGGGGGCTTCTGGCTACACCTTC. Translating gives CSARQGASGYTF.

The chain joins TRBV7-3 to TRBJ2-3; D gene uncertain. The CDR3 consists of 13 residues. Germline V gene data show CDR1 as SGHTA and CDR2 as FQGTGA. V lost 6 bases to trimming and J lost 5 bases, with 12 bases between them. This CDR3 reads CASSLDLIDTQYF. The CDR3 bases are TGTGCCAGCAGTCTGGACCTCATAGATACGCAGTATTTT.

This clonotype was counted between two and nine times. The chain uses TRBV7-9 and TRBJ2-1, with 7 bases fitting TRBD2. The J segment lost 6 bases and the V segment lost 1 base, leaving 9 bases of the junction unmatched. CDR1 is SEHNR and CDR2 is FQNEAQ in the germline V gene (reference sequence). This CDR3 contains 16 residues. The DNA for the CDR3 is TGTGCCAGCAGCTTAGGTAGACTAGCAACAGCCAATGAGCAGTTCTTC. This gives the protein CASSLGRLATANEQFF.

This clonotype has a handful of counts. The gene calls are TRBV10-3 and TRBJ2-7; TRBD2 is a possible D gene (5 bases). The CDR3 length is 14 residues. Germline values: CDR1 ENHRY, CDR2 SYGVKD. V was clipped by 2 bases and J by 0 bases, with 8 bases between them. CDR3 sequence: CAISEALASYEQYF. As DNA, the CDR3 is TGTGCCATCAGTGAGGCCCTAGCCTCCTACGAGCAGTACTTC.

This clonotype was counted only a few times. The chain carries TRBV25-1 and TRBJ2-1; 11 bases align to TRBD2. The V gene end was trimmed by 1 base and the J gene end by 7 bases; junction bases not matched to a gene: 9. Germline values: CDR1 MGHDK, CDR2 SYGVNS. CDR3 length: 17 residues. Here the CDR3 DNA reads TGTGCCAGCAGTGAATCACGACTAGCGGGAAGACTAAATGAGCAGTTCTTC. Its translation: CASSESRLAGRLNEQFF.

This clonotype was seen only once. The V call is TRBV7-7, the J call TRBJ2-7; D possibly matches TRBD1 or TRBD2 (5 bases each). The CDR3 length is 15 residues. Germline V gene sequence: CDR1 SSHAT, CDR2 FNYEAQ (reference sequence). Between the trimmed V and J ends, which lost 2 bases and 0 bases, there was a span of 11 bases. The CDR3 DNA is TGTGCCAGCAGCTTAAGGGCAGGGAGCTCCTACGAGCAGTACTTC. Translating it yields CASSLRAGSSYEQYF.

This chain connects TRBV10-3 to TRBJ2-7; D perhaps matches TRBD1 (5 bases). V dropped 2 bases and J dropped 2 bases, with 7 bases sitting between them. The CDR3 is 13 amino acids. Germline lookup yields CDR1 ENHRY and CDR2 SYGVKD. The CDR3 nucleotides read TGTGCCATCAGTGAGACAGGAACCTACGAGCAGTACTTC. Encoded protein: CAISETGTYEQYF.

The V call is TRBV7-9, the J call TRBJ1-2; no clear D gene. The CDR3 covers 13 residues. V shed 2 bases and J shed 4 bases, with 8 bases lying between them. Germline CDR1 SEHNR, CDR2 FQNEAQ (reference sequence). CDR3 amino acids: CASSLNQVYGYTF. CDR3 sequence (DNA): TGTGCCAGCAGCTTAAATCAGGTCTATGGCTACACCTTC.

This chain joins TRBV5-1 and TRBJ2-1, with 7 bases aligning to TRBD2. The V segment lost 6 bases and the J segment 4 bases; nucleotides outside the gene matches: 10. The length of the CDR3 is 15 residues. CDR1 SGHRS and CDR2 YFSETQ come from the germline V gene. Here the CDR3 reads CASNRLALTYNEQFF. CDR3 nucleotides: TGCGCCAGCAACAGACTAGCCCTTACTTACAATGAGCAGTTCTTC.

The CDR3 loop reads CASSLGGREGFYEQYF. The CDR3 DNA follows: TGCGCCAGCAGCCTCGGAGGGAGAGAGGGGTTCTACGAGCAGTACTTC. This chain connects TRBV5-1 to TRBJ2-7, with a possible D match to TRBD2 (6 bases). The germline V gene has CDR1 SGHRS and CDR2 YFSETQ. V was shortened by 4 bases and J by 3 bases, with 20 bases between the two germline ends. The CDR3 extends over 16 amino acids.

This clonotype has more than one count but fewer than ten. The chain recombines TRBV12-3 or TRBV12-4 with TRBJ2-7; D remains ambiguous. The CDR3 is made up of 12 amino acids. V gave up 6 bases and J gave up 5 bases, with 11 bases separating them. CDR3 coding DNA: TGTGCCAGCAGACCCAGCTGGAACGAGCAGTACTTC. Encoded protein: CASRPSWNEQYF.

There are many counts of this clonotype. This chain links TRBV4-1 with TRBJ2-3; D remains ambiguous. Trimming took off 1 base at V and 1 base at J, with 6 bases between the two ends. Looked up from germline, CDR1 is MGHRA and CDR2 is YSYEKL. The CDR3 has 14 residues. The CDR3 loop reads CASSQGHGTDTQYF. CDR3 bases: TGCGCCAGCAGCCAAGGTCACGGCACAGATACGCAGTATTTT.

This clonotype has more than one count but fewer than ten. The CDR3 sequence is CASSLRRTGALYYEQYF. The DNA for the CDR3 is TGTGCCAGTAGTCTCCGACGAACGGGGGCGCTTTACTACGAGCAGTACTTC. The rearrangement links TRBV19 to TRBJ2-7; the D call may be TRBD1 or TRBD2 (6 bases each). The CDR3 covers 17 residues. Per germline, CDR1 LNHDA and CDR2 SQIVND (reference sequence). V gave up 5 bases and J gave up 3 bases, with 23 bases separating them. The whole variable domain, filled in from reference TRBV19 and TRBJ2-7, reads DGGITQSPKYLFRKEGQNVTLSCEQNLNHDAMYWYRQDPGQGLRLIYYSQIVNDFQKGDIAEGYSVSREKKESFPLTVTSAQKNPTAFYLCASSLRRTGALYYEQYFGPGTRLTVT.

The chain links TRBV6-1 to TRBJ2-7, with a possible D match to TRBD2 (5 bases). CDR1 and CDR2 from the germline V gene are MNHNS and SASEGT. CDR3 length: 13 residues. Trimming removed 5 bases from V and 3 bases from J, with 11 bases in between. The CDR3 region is CASSIGLVYEQYF. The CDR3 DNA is TGTGCCAGCAGTATCGGACTGGTCTACGAGCAGTACTTC.

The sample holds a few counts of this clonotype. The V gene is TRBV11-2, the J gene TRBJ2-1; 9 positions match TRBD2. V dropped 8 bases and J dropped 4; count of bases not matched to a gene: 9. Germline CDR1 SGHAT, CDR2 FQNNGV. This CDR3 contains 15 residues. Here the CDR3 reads CASVPSGTTYNEQFF. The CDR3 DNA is TGTGCCAGCGTCCCTAGCGGGACGACATACAATGAGCAGTTCTTC.

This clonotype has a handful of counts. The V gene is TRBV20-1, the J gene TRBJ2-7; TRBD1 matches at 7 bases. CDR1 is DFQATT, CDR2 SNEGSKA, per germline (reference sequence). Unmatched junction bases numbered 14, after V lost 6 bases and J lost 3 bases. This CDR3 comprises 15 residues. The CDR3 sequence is CSAVGGGFFSYEQYF. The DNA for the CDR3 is TGCAGTGCGGTAGGGGGCGGGTTTTTCAGCTACGAGCAGTACTTC.

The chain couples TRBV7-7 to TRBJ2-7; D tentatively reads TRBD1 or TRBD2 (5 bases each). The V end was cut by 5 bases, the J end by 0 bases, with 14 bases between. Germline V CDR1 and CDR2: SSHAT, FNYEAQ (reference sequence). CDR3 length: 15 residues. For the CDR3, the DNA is TGTGCCAGCAGCCTCCGGGACGGTCGCTCCTACGAGCAGTACTTC. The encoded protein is CASSLRDGRSYEQYF.

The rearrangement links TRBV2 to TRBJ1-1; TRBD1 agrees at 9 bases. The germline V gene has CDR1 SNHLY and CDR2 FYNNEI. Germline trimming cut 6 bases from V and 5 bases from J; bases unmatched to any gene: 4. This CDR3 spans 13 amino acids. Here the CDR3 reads CASRRTGETEAFF. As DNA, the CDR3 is TGTGCCAGCAGGAGGACAGGGGAGACTGAAGCTTTCTTT. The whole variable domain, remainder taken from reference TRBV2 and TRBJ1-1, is EPEVTQTPSHQVTQMGQEVILRCVPISNHLYFYWYRQILGQKVEFLVSFYNNEISEKSEIFDDQFSVERPDGSNFTLKIRSTKLEDSAMYFCASRRTGETEAFFGQGTRLTVV.